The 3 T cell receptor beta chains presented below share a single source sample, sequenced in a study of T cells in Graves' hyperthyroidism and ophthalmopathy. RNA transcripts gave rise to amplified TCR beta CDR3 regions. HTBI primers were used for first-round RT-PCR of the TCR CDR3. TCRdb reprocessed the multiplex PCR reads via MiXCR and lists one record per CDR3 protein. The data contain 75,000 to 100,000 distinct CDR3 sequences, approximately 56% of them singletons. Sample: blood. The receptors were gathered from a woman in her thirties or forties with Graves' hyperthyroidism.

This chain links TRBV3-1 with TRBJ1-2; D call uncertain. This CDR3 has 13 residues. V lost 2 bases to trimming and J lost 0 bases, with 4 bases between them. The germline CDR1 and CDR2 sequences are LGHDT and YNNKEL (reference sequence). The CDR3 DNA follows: TGTGCCAGCAGCCAATTAGCTAACTATGGCTACACCTTC. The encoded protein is CASSQLANYGYTF.

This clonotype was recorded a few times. DNA of the CDR3: TGTGCCAGCAGCCTTGCCGGGGACCAAGAGACCCAGTACTTC. Its protein product is CASSLAGDQETQYF. V usage is TRBV7-8 and J usage is TRBJ2-5; tentatively, D is TRBD2 (5 bases). The V gene's germline CDR1 is SGHVS and CDR2 FQNEAQ. Trimming took 5 bases from V and 0 from J, leaving 10 bases between them. There are 14 residues in the CDR3.

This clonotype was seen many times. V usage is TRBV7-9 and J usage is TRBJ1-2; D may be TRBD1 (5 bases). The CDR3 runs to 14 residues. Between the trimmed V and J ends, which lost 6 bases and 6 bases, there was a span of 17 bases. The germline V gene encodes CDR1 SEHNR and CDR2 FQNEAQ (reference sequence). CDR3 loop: CASSSSGTIDGYTF. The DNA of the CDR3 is TGTGCCAGCAGTTCCTCCGGGACCATCGATGGCTACACCTTC.